Here is one T cell receptor beta chain with its context. Authors' methods: Using reference gene primer amplification, nucleated cell counts were estimated. Sequenced by immunoSEQ multiplex PCR; TCRdb stores in-frame clones only, minus some. V and J calls and clone size follow that table, whereas D and trimming were derived from the DNA. The table includes some 150,000 clones, about 85% detected once. The CDR3 consists of 14 residues. The V gene's germline CDR1 is SNHLY and CDR2 FYNNEI. V was cut by 6 bases and J by 4 bases, with 12 bases left in between. This record belongs to a study of blood T cell repertoires in COVID-19. Across the whole study: Acute-phase and convalescent COVID-19 samples originated in the United States, Italy and Spain. In each case, the material was cDNA or gDNA derived from T cells, B-cell-depleted T cells, or PBMCs.

The specimen was peripheral blood. The J gene is TRBJ1-4, the V gene TRBV2, with a possible D match to TRBD1 (6 bases). This sequence originates from a woman at least 80 years old in a cohort sampled during active or convalescent COVID-19. Written as DNA, the CDR3 is TGTGCCAGCAGCTCGGACAGATATAATGAAAAACTGTTTTTT. Translated, it gives CASSSDRYNEKLFF. Looking up the rest from reference TRBV2 and TRBJ1-4 gives the full variable domain: EPEVTQTPSHQVTQMGQEVILRCVPISNHLYFYWYRQILGQKVEFLVSFYNNEISEKSEIFDDQFSVERPDGSNFTLKIRSTKLEDSAMYFCASSSDRYNEKLFFGSGTQLSVL.